Below, 29 T cell receptor beta chains from the same sample are listed, as sequenced in a study of blood T cell repertoires in COVID-19. The table came from immunoSEQ multiplex PCR; TCRdb's copy has only in-frame clones and leaves some out. The top ten hold around 1.5% of the sample, which has about 430,000 clones, over 75% seen once. Sequencing was performed on PBMCs or T cells enriched from blood (not recorded which). Source of these receptors: a woman between 18 and 29 years old who had been exposed to COVID-19.

The rearrangement uses TRBV29-1 and TRBJ2-7; no definite D call. Per the germline V gene, CDR1 is SQVTM and CDR2 is ANQGSEA. The length of the CDR3 is 13 residues. The V gene lost 2 bases and the J gene lost 1 base, with 9 bases spanning the gap. DNA of the CDR3: TGCAGCGTTGAATCCAGGTCTTCCTACGAGCAGTACTTC. Its translation is CSVESRSSYEQYF.

This sequence joins TRBV7-9 and TRBJ1-3; possible D gene TRBD1, 5 bases. Germline-derived CDR1 and CDR2 are SEHNR and FQNEAQ (reference sequence). V lost 10 bases and J lost 0, with 13 bases in between. The CDR3 sequence is 14 residues long. CDR3: CAMGGTNSGNTIYF. The CDR3, as DNA: TGTGCCATGGGGGGGACGAACTCTGGAAACACCATATATTTT.

Note on this clone: The same CDR3 is also encoded by other DNA sequences in this sample. V usage is TRBV19 and J usage is TRBJ2-7, with D tentatively TRBD2 (5 bases). The V and J ends lost 3 bases and 4 bases respectively, with 13 bases between them. CDR1 and CDR2 (germline): LNHDA, SQIVND (reference sequence). This CDR3 region has 14 residues. The CDR3 protein is CASSIGGSSYEQYF. CDR3 nucleotides: TGTGCCAGTAGTATTGGTGGGAGTAGTTACGAGCAGTACTTC.

This clone was counted once. J is TRBJ1-1 and V is TRBV6-6, with TRBD1 matching 7 bases. CDR1 is MNHNY and CDR2 is SVGAGI in the germline V gene (reference sequence). Trimming removed 6 bases from V and 5 bases from J; junction bases left unmatched: 3. The CDR3 spans 12 residues. Here the CDR3 reads CASREGATEAFF. CDR3 DNA: TGTGCCAGCAGGGAGGGGGCAACTGAAGCTTTCTTT.

The chain combines TRBV6-2 or TRBV6-3 with TRBJ2-1; D might be TRBD2 (6 bases). Per germline, CDR1 MNHEY and CDR2 SVGEGT. Trimming removed 5 bases from V and 7 bases from J, with 18 bases in between. The CDR3 contains 15 residues. The CDR3 DNA sequence: TGTGCCAGCAGTAAGGGTGGGACGGGGGAGAATGAGCAGTTCTTC. Encoded protein: CASSKGGTGENEQFF.

The V and J genes are TRBV5-6 and TRBJ2-3; TRBD2 matches 10 bases. Trimming at V came to 2 bases and at J to 0 bases, leaving 6 bases not matched to a gene. Germline lookup yields CDR1 SGHDT and CDR2 YYEEEE. The CDR3 runs 17 residues. CDR3 region: CASSFQGLAVSTDTQYF. CDR3 DNA sequence: TGTGCCAGCAGCTTTCAAGGACTAGCGGTTAGCACAGATACGCAGTATTTT. The full variable domain, in which reference TRBV5-6 and TRBJ2-3 provide the parts outside the CDR3, is DAGVTQSPTHLIKTRGQQVTLRCSPKSGHDTVSWYQQALGQGPQFIFQYYEEEERQRGNFPDRFSGHQFPNYSSELNVNALLLGDSALYLCASSFQGLAVSTDTQYFGPGTRLTVL.

J is TRBJ2-7 and V is TRBV9, with TRBD2 identical over 9 bases. The CDR3 spans 17 residues. CDR1 is SGDLS and CDR2 is YYNGEE in the germline V gene. The trim removed 1 base at V and 2 bases at J, leaving 10 bases unmatched. CDR3 DNA: TGTGCCAGCAGCGTATCGGCCGCGGGAGGGCCCCCCTACGAGCAGTACTTC. Protein product: CASSVSAAGGPPYEQYF.

V and J are TRBV7-2 and TRBJ2-5; D ambiguous. Germline CDR1 and CDR2: SGHTA and FQGNSA. Deletions cut 8 bases from V and 0 bases from J, with 10 bases between. The CDR3 is 13 amino acids. As DNA, the CDR3 is TGTGCCAGCGGCTCTACTTACCAAGAGACCCAGTACTTC. It encodes CASGSTYQETQYF.

The V call is TRBV7-2, the J call TRBJ2-7; 10 bases are shared with TRBD1. CDR1 and CDR2 (germline): SGHTA, FQGNSA. V shed 5 bases, J shed 3 bases, and the junction held 7 bases outside the gene matches. This CDR3 is built from 15 residues. In nucleotides, the CDR3 is TGTGCCAGCAGCCAAGGGGGACAGGGGATCTACGAGCAGTACTTC. Its translation: CASSQGGQGIYEQYF.

CDR3 residues: CASSRGGLGLSGNEQFF. The CDR3 DNA reads TGTGCCAGCAGCCGGGGCGGCCTGGGACTCTCTGGCAATGAGCAGTTCTTC. V gene TRBV7-8 combines with J gene TRBJ2-1; D possibly corresponds to TRBD2 (6 bases). The CDR3 covers 17 residues. Germline V gene lookup returns CDR1 SGHVS and CDR2 FQNEAQ. Trimming stripped 5 bases from V and 6 bases from J, with 23 bases between.

The chain uses TRBV6-2 or TRBV6-3 and TRBJ2-5, with TRBD2 matching 7 bases. The CDR3 sequence is 15 residues long. V dropped 2 bases and J dropped 5; count of bases not matched to a gene: 8. Germline CDR1 reads MNHEY; CDR2 reads SVGEGT. As DNA, the CDR3 is TGTGCCAGCAGTTACCAAGGACTAGTCGGTGAGACCCAGTACTTC. Translation: CASSYQGLVGETQYF.

The chain uses TRBV10-1 and TRBJ2-5, with D maybe TRBD2 (6 bases). CDR1 and CDR2 from the germline V gene are WNHNN and SYGVQD (reference sequence). Trimming stripped 3 bases from V and 5 bases from J, with 19 bases between. The CDR3 is made up of 16 amino acids. The CDR3 DNA reads TGCGCCAGCAGTGATGGGGGGTCGGGGCGAGGTGAGACCCAGTACTTC. Protein: CASSDGGSGRGETQYF.

This chain uses TRBV7-2 with TRBJ2-2; 8 bases are a match to TRBD2. The germline gives CDR1 SGHTA, CDR2 FQGNSA. This CDR3 is 16 amino acids long. V lost 1 base, J lost 6 bases, and 7 bases stayed unmatched. The CDR3 loop is CASSLGNGGAPGELFF. CDR3 in DNA: TGTGCCAGCAGCTTAGGGAACGGGGGGGCCCCCGGGGAGCTGTTTTTT.

This chain's CDR3 is CASSLAGLVNTDTQYF. The DNA of the CDR3 is TGTGCCAGCAGCTTGGCGGGTCTGGTCAACACAGATACGCAGTATTTT. The J gene is TRBJ2-3, the V gene TRBV5-4; D remains ambiguous. Germline CDR1 reads SGHNT; CDR2 reads YYREEE (reference sequence). This CDR3 spans 16 amino acids. Trimming cost V 0 bases and J 2 bases, with 13 bases left between them. Full variable domain (rest looked up from reference TRBV5-4 and TRBJ2-3): ETGVTQSPTHLIKTRGQQVTLRCSSQSGHNTVSWYQQALGQGPQFIFQYYREEENGRGNFPPRFSGLQFPNYSSELNVNALELDDSALYLCASSLAGLVNTDTQYFGPGTRLTVL.

The J gene is TRBJ1-5, the V gene TRBV6-6, with 7 nucleotides matching TRBD1. This CDR3 has 16 amino acids. V lost 4 bases, J lost 1 base, and 7 bases stayed unmatched. From germline, CDR1 is MNHNY and CDR2 SVGAGI (reference sequence). The DNA of the CDR3 is TGTGCCAGCAGTTCATCAGGGGGAAAGAGCAATCAGCCCCAGCATTTT. Its translation: CASSSSGGKSNQPQHF.

CDR3 sequence: CASRGQGSYEQYF. In DNA, the CDR3 is TGTGCCAGCAGAGGACAGGGCTCCTACGAGCAGTACTTC. This chain links TRBV27 with TRBJ2-7; 8 nucleotides align to TRBD1. J gave up 0 bases and V 6 bases, and 1 base lay outside the gene matches. The CDR3 is 13 residues long. In germline, CDR1 is MNHEY, CDR2 SMNVEV (reference sequence).

V usage is TRBV9 and J usage is TRBJ2-5; TRBD2 aligns across 7 bases. This CDR3 has 15 amino acids. J was trimmed by 5 bases and V by 0 bases; bases with no gene match: 7. Germline V lookup: CDR1 SGDLS, CDR2 YYNGEE. This CDR3 is CASSVAVGGWETQYF. The CDR3, as DNA: TGTGCCAGCAGCGTAGCCGTCGGGGGGTGGGAGACCCAGTACTTC.

The chain combines TRBV28 with TRBJ2-7; no definite D call. This CDR3 region has 12 residues. Looked up from germline, CDR1 is MDHEN and CDR2 is SYDVKM. V lost 6 bases and J lost 4, with 10 bases in between. The CDR3 region has the DNA TGTGCCAGCAGCCCTAGGTGGTACGAGCAGTACTTC. Its translation is CASSPRWYEQYF.

The J gene is TRBJ2-3, the V gene TRBV5-8; 7 nucleotides match TRBD1. The CDR3 runs 15 residues. CDR1 is SGHTS and CDR2 is YDEGEE in the germline V gene. V trimming: 3 bases; J trimming: 1 base; junction bases outside the gene matches: 5. DNA for the CDR3: TGTGCCAGCAGCTACGGGACAGCCCGCACAGATACGCAGTATTTT. Protein product: CASSYGTARTDTQYF.

Note on this clone: The sample holds other DNA sequences that translate to the same CDR3. The J gene is TRBJ2-7, the V gene TRBV28; D is possibly TRBD2 (5 bases). Germline V gene lookup returns CDR1 MDHEN and CDR2 SYDVKM. The CDR3 runs to 14 residues. V lost 2 bases, J lost 0 bases, and 8 bases lay in between. The chain's CDR3 is CASSLAGGSYEQYF. The CDR3 nucleotides read TGTGCCAGCAGTTTAGCGGGTGGCTCCTACGAGCAGTACTTC.

The chain joins TRBV25-1 to TRBJ2-1, with 11 bases identical to TRBD1. The trim removed 7 bases at V and 7 bases at J, leaving 9 bases unmatched. CDR3 size: 15 residues. Germline V CDR1 and CDR2: MGHDK, SYGVNS. The CDR3 DNA reads as TGTGCCAGCACCCCGAGAGGGACAGGGGGAAATGAGCAGTTCTTC. Its protein is CASTPRGTGGNEQFF.

The sample holds one count of this clone. The chain recombines TRBV24-1 with TRBJ1-2; tentatively, D is TRBD1 (6 bases). Per the germline V gene, CDR1 is KGHDR and CDR2 is SFDVKD. This CDR3 is built from 13 residues. V was trimmed by 4 bases and J by 8 bases, leaving 13 bases between them. CDR3 sequence (DNA): TGTGCCACCAGTGACTCAGGGGCTACGGGCTACACCTTC. Protein sequence: CATSDSGATGYTF.

This sequence joins TRBV6-2 or TRBV6-3 and TRBJ2-2; D is unclear. The V end lost 5 bases, the J end lost 4 bases, and 5 bases lay between the germline ends. Germline V CDR1 and CDR2: MNHEY, SVGEGT. The CDR3 has 12 amino acids. This CDR3 reads CASSDITGELFF. Here the CDR3 DNA reads TGTGCCAGCAGTGACATCACCGGGGAGCTGTTTTTT.

The chain has TRBV14 and TRBJ2-7; D perhaps matches TRBD2 (5 bases). The CDR3 contains 13 residues. The V and J ends lost 1 base and 4 bases respectively, with 8 bases between them. From germline, CDR1 is SGHDN and CDR2 FVKESK. The CDR3 loop is CASSQVGGYEQYF. CDR3 DNA sequence: TGTGCCAGCAGCCAAGTCGGAGGTTACGAGCAGTACTTC.

The chain combines TRBV4-2 with TRBJ1-1; no clear D. Germline loops: CDR1 LGHNA, CDR2 YNFKEQ. Trimming took off 0 bases at V and 0 bases at J, with 11 bases between the two ends. There are 16 residues in the CDR3. CDR3 sequence: CASSQDRGTVNTEAFF. CDR3 DNA: TGTGCCAGCAGCCAAGATCGAGGTACGGTGAACACTGAAGCTTTCTTT.

The genes are TRBV7-9 and TRBJ1-5, with D possibly matching TRBD1 (6 bases). Germline assignment: CDR1 SEHNR and CDR2 FQNEAQ (reference sequence). V was pared by 5 bases and J by 2 bases, with 10 bases between. The CDR3 is 14 residues long. This CDR3 reads CASSPNRGNQPQHF. In DNA form, the CDR3 reads TGTGCCAGCAGCCCAAACAGGGGCAATCAGCCCCAGCATTTT.

The chain is built from TRBV10-3 and TRBJ2-5; D not certain. V was cut by 6 bases and J by 5 bases, with 10 bases left in between. There are 12 residues in the CDR3. CDR1 is ENHRY, CDR2 SYGVKD, per germline. This chain's CDR3 is CAISRTEETQYF. The CDR3 DNA follows: TGTGCCATCAGCAGAACAGAGGAGACCCAGTACTTC.

The V call is TRBV11-2, the J call TRBJ2-7; TRBD1 matches 8 bases. The CDR3 contains 14 residues. Trimming removed 5 bases from V and 3 bases from J; junction bases left unmatched: 6. CDR1 and CDR2 (germline): SGHAT, FQNNGV. The CDR3 DNA follows: TGTGCCAGCAGCCGGGACAGGAATAGCTACGAGCAGTACTTC. This translates into CASSRDRNSYEQYF.

The V gene is TRBV23-1, the J gene TRBJ1-5, with D unresolved. TRBV23-1 counts as an open reading frame of uncertain function. The ends were cut back, 4 bases at V and 4 bases at J, with 11 bases in the middle. CDR3 length equals 14 residues. The CDR3 region has the DNA TGCGCCAGCAGTCGAGCCGGGATTAATCAGCCCCAGCATTTT. Translating gives CASSRAGINQPQHF.